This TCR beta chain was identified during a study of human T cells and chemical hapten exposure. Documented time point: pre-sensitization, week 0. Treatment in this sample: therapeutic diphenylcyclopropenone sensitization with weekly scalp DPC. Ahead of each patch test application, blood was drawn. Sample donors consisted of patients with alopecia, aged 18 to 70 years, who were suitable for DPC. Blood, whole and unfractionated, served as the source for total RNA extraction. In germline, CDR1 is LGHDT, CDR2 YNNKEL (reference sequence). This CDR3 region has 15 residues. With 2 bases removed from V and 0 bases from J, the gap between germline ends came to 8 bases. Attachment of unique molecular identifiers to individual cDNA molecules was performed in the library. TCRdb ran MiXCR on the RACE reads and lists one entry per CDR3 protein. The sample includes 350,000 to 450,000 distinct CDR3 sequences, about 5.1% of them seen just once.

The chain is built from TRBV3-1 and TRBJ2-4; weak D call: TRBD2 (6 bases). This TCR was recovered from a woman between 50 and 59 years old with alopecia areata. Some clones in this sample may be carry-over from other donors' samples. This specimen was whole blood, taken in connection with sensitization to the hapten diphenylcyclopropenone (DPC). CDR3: CASSQQGLAKNIQYF. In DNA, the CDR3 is TGTGCCAGCAGCCAACAGGGACTAGCCAAAAACATTCAGTACTTC.